The 30 T cell receptor beta chains given below trace back to one sample, sequenced in a study of CD8 T cells in ankylosing spondylitis. General study findings and limits: What seemed typical of ankylosing spondylitis blood was a TCR beta motif built from roughly eight highly homologous variants.

TCRdb itself ran the 5' RACE reads through MiXCR, one entry per CDR3 protein. The sample lists 750,000 to 850,000 distinct CDR3 sequences; 12% were seen once. Which antigens these TCRs recognize remains unknown. Sequencing was carried out using blood, either unsorted or a sorted T cell fraction (not recorded which). The receptors derive from a male donor with ankylosing spondylitis.

This clonotype occurred a few times. CDR3 nucleotides: TGTGCCAGCAGCTACTGGACAGGGAGTTCGTACAATGAGCAGTTCTTC. Protein sequence: CASSYWTGSSYNEQFF. The V and J genes are TRBV4-2 and TRBJ2-1; 8 nucleotides line up with TRBD1. V lost 5 bases, J lost 4 bases, and 10 bases stayed unmatched. This CDR3 spans 16 amino acids. Germline CDR1 LGHNA, CDR2 YNFKEQ.

The chain uses TRBV4-3 and TRBJ1-3; no firm D call. Germline loops: CDR1 LGHNA, CDR2 YSLEER. This CDR3 spans 13 amino acids. V was pared by 1 base and J by 4 bases, with 5 bases between. This CDR3 reads CASSQVAGNTIYF. The CDR3 DNA reads TGCGCCAGCAGCCAAGTCGCCGGAAACACCATATATTTT.

The CDR3 nucleotides are TGCAGCGCTGGGGGGGCCATTAATTCACCCCTCCACTTT. Its translation: CSAGGAINSPLHF. The V call is TRBV20-1, the J call TRBJ1-6; possibly TRBD1 for D (6 bases). Germline V CDR1 and CDR2: DFQATT, SNEGSKA (reference sequence). The CDR3 runs to 13 residues.

V and J are TRBV7-2 and TRBJ1-2; the match to TRBD1 covers 7 bases. Germline-derived CDR1 and CDR2 are SGHTA and FQGNSA. Trimming removed 4 bases from V and 4 bases from J; junction bases left unmatched: 6. This CDR3 has 14 amino acids. The chain's CDR3 is CASSWGDRGYGYTF. DNA of the CDR3: TGTGCCAGCAGCTGGGGGGACAGAGGCTATGGCTACACCTTC.

This clonotype has only a few counts. V and J are TRBV15 and TRBJ2-5, with 9 bases lining up with TRBD1. Germline CDR1 LNHNV, CDR2 YYDKDF (reference sequence). J gave up 6 bases and V 1 base, and 6 bases lay outside the gene matches. The CDR3 totals 15 residues. The CDR3 sequence: CATSRGTGVGQTQYF. CDR3 coding DNA: TGTGCCACCAGCAGAGGGACAGGGGTAGGACAGACCCAGTACTTC.

The chain uses TRBV7-9 and TRBJ2-7; no definite D call. The V end was cut by 3 bases, the J end by 9 bases, with 18 bases between. Germline V gives CDR1 SEHNR, CDR2 FQNEAQ (reference sequence). The CDR3 sequence is 14 residues long. This CDR3 is CASSFEAAPGRQYF. CDR3 nucleotides: TGTGCCAGCAGCTTCGAGGCCGCTCCCGGAAGGCAGTACTTC.

With regard to this clonotype: The junction differs from germline at one of its ends, possibly a read error. J is TRBJ1-2 and V is TRBV29-1; the match to TRBD1 covers 11 bases. CDR1 SQVTM and CDR2 ANQGSEA come from the germline V gene. The CDR3 spans 13 residues. CDR3 nucleotides: TGCAGCGTCGTAGGTGGGACAGGGGGTGGCTACATCTTC. Translation: CSVVGGTGGGYIF.

The chain combines TRBV11-2 with TRBJ2-2; 9 nucleotides align to TRBD1. CDR3 size: 18 residues. J lost 4 bases, V lost 5 bases, and 14 bases had no gene match. Germline V gene data show CDR1 as SGHAT and CDR2 as FQNNGV. The CDR3 loop is CASSLNQAGQGPTGELFF. The CDR3 coding sequence is TGTGCCAGCAGCCTGAATCAGGCGGGACAGGGTCCCACCGGGGAGCTGTTTTTT.

Notes on this clonotype: A much larger clone differs from this one at a single base, so this may be a read error. The V and J genes are TRBV9 and TRBJ2-2, with TRBD1 matching over 7 bases. This CDR3 is 15 amino acids long. The germline gives CDR1 SGDLS, CDR2 YYNGEE. The DNA of the CDR3 is TGTGCCAGCAGTCCCCTTGGGACAGCCGCCGGGGAGCTGTATTTT. Translated: CASSPLGTAAGELYF.

The table lists this clonotype with a few counts. The chain uses TRBV20-1 and TRBJ1-5; unclear D gene. CDR3 length: 14 residues. V dropped 2 bases and J dropped 0 bases, with 8 bases sitting between them. Germline loops: CDR1 DFQATT, CDR2 SNEGSKA (reference sequence). The CDR3 sequence is CSARLQYSNQPQHF. The DNA of the CDR3 is TGCAGTGCTAGACTCCAGTATAGCAATCAGCCCCAGCATTTT.

The chain has TRBV28 and TRBJ2-7, with D perhaps matching TRBD2 (7 bases). Trimming removed 7 bases from V and 2 bases from J, with 15 bases in between. The CDR3 has 14 residues. Germline-derived CDR1 and CDR2 are MDHEN and SYDVKM. CDR3 amino acids: CASTQRDTAYEQYF. CDR3 nucleotides: TGTGCCAGCACCCAGCGGGACACTGCCTACGAGCAGTACTTC.

V gene TRBV6-1 combines with J gene TRBJ2-5, with TRBD1 matching 7 bases. The V gene end was trimmed by 7 bases and the J gene end by 5 bases; junction bases not matched to a gene: 16. The CDR3 contains 16 residues. Germline CDR1 reads MNHNS; CDR2 reads SASEGT. CDR3 sequence reads: CASIRGPALMGETQYF. CDR3 DNA: TGTGCCAGCATAAGGGGGCCGGCACTAATGGGGGAGACCCAGTACTTC.

This clonotype showed up many times. The V call is TRBV12-3 or TRBV12-4, the J call TRBJ2-7; 12 bases map to TRBD1. V lost 6 bases and J lost 6; bases outside the gene matches: 3. The CDR3 contains 13 residues. In nucleotides, the CDR3 is TGTGCCAGCAGCCGGGACAGGGGGCGCGAGCAGTACTTC. Its protein is CASSRDRGREQYF.

Only a few counts were recorded for this clonotype. The gene calls are TRBV6-2 or TRBV6-3 and TRBJ2-4, with D perhaps TRBD1 (6 bases). The germline V and J ends were trimmed by 5 bases and 13 bases, with 12 bases remaining between them. The CDR3 totals 11 residues. The germline CDR1 and CDR2 sequences are MNHEY and SVGEGT. CDR3 region: CASSQDSGQYF. CDR3 nucleotides: TGTGCCAGCAGTCAGGACAGTGGCCAGTACTTC.

In its sample, this clonotype was seen a few times. V and J are TRBV18 and TRBJ1-2; no clear D gene. V was trimmed by 4 bases and J by 10 bases, leaving 19 bases between them. The length of the CDR3 is 14 residues. The germline CDR1 and CDR2 sequences are KGHSH and LQKENI. This CDR3 is CASSLLTDVGNYTF. The CDR3 nucleotides read TGTGCCAGCTCACTCCTGACGGACGTGGGAAACTACACCTTC.

This chain links TRBV7-2 with TRBJ2-7, with 7 bases matching TRBD1. V lost 1 base to trimming and J lost 2 bases; unmatched junction nucleotides: 5. Germline lookup yields CDR1 SGHTA and CDR2 FQGNSA. The CDR3 spans 15 residues. The CDR3 DNA follows: TGTGCCAGCAGCTTAGTACAGGGGCTTGCCTACGAGCAGTACTTC. Protein sequence: CASSLVQGLAYEQYF.

This clonotype was recorded many times. The chain has TRBV7-9 and TRBJ1-1; a weak D match, TRBD1 (5 bases). Trimming shortened V by 10 bases and J by 1 base, and 10 bases separated the two germline ends. In germline, CDR1 is SEHNR, CDR2 FQNEAQ (reference sequence). The CDR3 runs 12 residues. The CDR3 loop reads CAIVRGNTEAFF. CDR3 bases: TGTGCCATCGTGAGGGGGAACACTGAAGCTTTCTTT.

The chain uses TRBV24-1 and TRBJ2-1, with 7 bases aligning to TRBD1. V lost 2 bases and J lost 8; bases outside the gene matches: 5. The CDR3 contains 14 residues. Per the germline V gene, CDR1 is KGHDR and CDR2 is SFDVKD. CDR3: CATSDSYRGDEQFF. CDR3 nucleotides: TGTGCCACCAGTGATTCCTACAGGGGCGATGAGCAGTTCTTC.

This clonotype showed up many times. The DNA of the CDR3 is TGTGCCAGCAGCGTACTGGGGGCAGGGACAGATACGCAGTATTTT. Translation gives CASSVLGAGTDTQYF. The rearrangement joins TRBV9 to TRBJ2-3, with a weak D call TRBD1 (6 bases). The V end was cut by 1 base, the J end by 3 bases, with 12 bases between. This CDR3 is built from 15 residues. Germline CDR1 is SGDLS and CDR2 is YYNGEE. Looking up the rest from reference TRBV9 and TRBJ2-3 gives the full variable domain: DSGVTQTPKHLITATGQRVTLRCSPRSGDLSVYWYQQSLDQGLQFLIQYYNGEERAKGNILERFSAQQFPDLHSELNLSSLELGDSALYFCASSVLGAGTDTQYFGPGTRLTVL.

The genes are TRBV27 and TRBJ2-3, with D possibly matching TRBD2 (6 bases). The V gene lost 6 bases and the J gene lost 6 bases, with 10 bases spanning the gap. The CDR3 extends over 12 amino acids. The germline V gene has CDR1 MNHEY and CDR2 SMNVEV (reference sequence). CDR3 amino acids: CASRLRGDTQYF. CDR3 in DNA: TGTGCCAGCAGGTTACGGGGGGATACGCAGTATTTT.

This clonotype has at least ten counts. The chain carries TRBV29-1 and TRBJ1-2; 9 nucleotides match TRBD1. Germline V gene data show CDR1 as SQVTM and CDR2 as ANQGSEA. Trimming at V came to 3 bases and at J to 8 bases, leaving 4 bases not matched to a gene. The CDR3 length is 12 residues. CDR3 nucleotide sequence: TGCAGCGTTGACGGACAGGGGCTCGGCTACACCTTC. Translating it yields CSVDGQGLGYTF.

This clonotype was picked up many times. Here the CDR3 reads CASSSRQNTEAFF. The CDR3 DNA reads as TGTGCCAGCAGCTCCAGACAGAACACTGAAGCTTTCTTT. The chain is built from TRBV11-3 and TRBJ1-1; D unresolved. V dropped 4 bases and J dropped 1 base, with 7 bases sitting between them. Germline lookup yields CDR1 SGHNT and CDR2 YENEEA. The CDR3 totals 13 residues.

The V call is TRBV5-1, the J call TRBJ1-3; possible D gene TRBD1, 6 bases. V was trimmed by 4 bases and J by 1 base, leaving 15 bases between them. This CDR3 is 16 amino acids long. From germline, CDR1 is SGHRS and CDR2 YFSETQ. Here the CDR3 reads CASSEGHIASGNTIYF. CDR3 DNA sequence: TGCGCCAGCAGCGAGGGACACATTGCATCTGGAAACACCATATATTTT.

The rearrangement links TRBV18 to TRBJ2-3, with D uncertain. CDR1 and CDR2 (germline): KGHSH, LQKENI. The ends were cut back, 3 bases at V and 6 bases at J, with 10 bases in the middle. This CDR3 is 13 amino acids long. The CDR3 protein is CASSPATRDTQYF. CDR3 coding DNA: TGTGCCAGCTCACCTGCGACCCGCGATACGCAGTATTTT.

CDR3 amino acids: CASSYWGPGRNTEAFF. CDR3 nucleotide sequence: TGTGCCAGCAGTTATTGGGGCCCAGGGAGGAACACTGAAGCTTTCTTT. The rearrangement links TRBV6-5 to TRBJ1-1; D perhaps matches TRBD1 (5 bases). Germline V gives CDR1 MNHEY, CDR2 SVGAGI. This CDR3 is 16 amino acids long. The V and J ends lost 3 bases and 1 base respectively, with 15 bases between them.

The sample holds many counts of this clonotype. The CDR3 is CSVKRYNEQFF. The CDR3 coding sequence is TGCAGTGTAAAGCGCTACAATGAGCAGTTCTTC. The chain carries TRBV20-1 and TRBJ2-1, with D unclear. Trimming took off 7 bases at V and 3 bases at J, with 7 bases between the two ends. Germline assignment: CDR1 DFQATT and CDR2 SNEGSKA (reference sequence). This CDR3 contains 11 residues.

The sample holds one count of this clonotype. The V gene is TRBV15, the J gene TRBJ2-5, with a tentative D call TRBD1 (6 bases). Trimming pared 3 bases from V and 5 bases from J, leaving 16 bases between. CDR1 and CDR2 (germline): LNHNV, YYDKDF (reference sequence). This CDR3 has 15 residues. The CDR3 sequence: CATSRGSTGWETQYF. For the CDR3, the DNA is TGTGCCACCAGCAGGGGAAGCACAGGGTGGGAGACCCAGTACTTC. Supplemented by reference TRBV15 and TRBJ2-5, the full variable domain reads DAMVIQNPRYQVTQFGKPVTLSCSQTLNHNVMYWYQQKSSQAPKLLFHYYDKDFNNEADTPDNFQSRRPNTSFCFLDIRSPGLGDTAMYLCATSRGSTGWETQYFGPGTRLLVL.

The genes are TRBV6-1 and TRBJ2-2, with 9 bases identical to TRBD2. CDR3 length equals 13 residues. V shed 8 bases, J shed 10 bases, and the junction held 8 bases outside the gene matches. Per the germline V gene, CDR1 is MNHNS and CDR2 is SASEGT. The CDR3 is CASLAGLAEELFF. CDR3 nucleotide sequence: TGTGCCAGCCTAGCGGGACTCGCCGAGGAGCTGTTTTTT.

This clonotype has just a few counts. The CDR3 region is CASSSLPGGRYNEQFF. In nucleotides, the CDR3 is TGTGCCAGCAGCTCGCTCCCGGGGGGGAGGTACAATGAGCAGTTCTTC. The rearrangement joins TRBV7-6 to TRBJ2-1; 8 nucleotides agree with TRBD2. After removal of 4 bases from V and 4 bases from J, the junction contained 9 bases not matched to a gene. This CDR3 spans 16 amino acids. CDR1 and CDR2 (germline): SGHVS, FNYEAQ.

This clonotype was counted only a few times. The rearrangement uses TRBV2 and TRBJ2-3; 7 nucleotides agree with TRBD1. V shed 3 bases, J shed 5 bases, and the junction held 5 bases outside the gene matches. Per germline, CDR1 SNHLY and CDR2 FYNNEI. This CDR3 spans 14 amino acids. CDR3 sequence: CASSDRQGGDTQYF. CDR3 nucleotide sequence: TGTGCCAGCAGTGATAGACAGGGCGGAGATACGCAGTATTTT. The variable domain in full, completed from reference TRBV2 and TRBJ2-3, reads EPEVTQTPSHQVTQMGQEVILRCVPISNHLYFYWYRQILGQKVEFLVSFYNNEISEKSEIFDDQFSVERPDGSNFTLKIRSTKLEDSAMYFCASSDRQGGDTQYFGPGTRLTVL.